This T cell receptor (beta chain) came from a study of identical twins. General study results and limits: There is a chance that invariant MAIT and iNKT cells partially muddied zero-insertion analyses.

MiXCR, run by TCRdb on the 5' RACE reads, gives a single entry per CDR3 protein. The table lists roughly 710,000 distinct CDR3 sequences, around 6.1% of them singletons. This clonotype has only a few counts. Antigen unknown. The V end lost 0 bases, the J end lost 5 bases, and 11 bases lay between the germline ends. The CDR3 is 15 amino acids. Germline loops: CDR1 SEHNR, CDR2 FQNEAQ (reference sequence). The receptor was isolated from a man between 18 and 35 years old in good health. The sample consisted of naive T cells sorted from blood. The V gene is TRBV7-9, the J gene TRBJ2-1; no clear D. This CDR3 reads CASSLAFGWNNEQFF. DNA of the CDR3: TGTGCCAGCAGCTTAGCGTTTGGGTGGAACAATGAGCAGTTCTTC.